This T cell receptor (beta chain) emerged from a study of post-analysis software for immune sequencing data. Study summary: Included among the disease courses, which were recorded for the cohort, were relapsing-remitting, secondary progressive and progressive-relapsing multiple sclerosis. Whole-study findings and limits: Patients used four to six TRBV segments, including TRBV5-6, TRBV5-1 and TRBV20-1, more often than controls. Compared with controls, patients showed significantly lower normalized Chao1 diversity.

Comment on this clonotype: Its antigen is undetermined. Because the CDR3's place on the DNA is in doubt, the DNA is left out and the CDR3 is given as listed by TCRdb.

TCR beta cDNA libraries had unique molecular identifiers. T cells, about 0.85 to 11 million of them, yielded about half a million cDNA molecules. TCRdb reanalysed the PCR reads using MiXCR and keeps one entry per CDR3 protein. Of around 200,000 distinct CDR3 sequences detected, over 25% appear once; the ten largest clones hold 3% to 4%. The germline V gene encodes CDR1 MNHEY and CDR2 SVGAGI. The CDR3 length is 15 residues, termini included. The specimen sequenced was blood. The chain links TRBV6-5 to TRBJ1-1; the DNA was not used to check the table's D call, TRBD1. The receptor's source is a girl between 2 and 17 years old with multiple sclerosis. CDR3: CASSTFGQGNTEAFF.